Following are 8 T cell receptor beta chains from one sample sequenced in a study of Graves' ophthalmopathy and Graves' hyperthyroidism. The TCR beta CDR3 regions underwent amplification from RNA transcripts. HTBI primers were used in a first-round RT-PCR, which preceded a second-round multiplex PCR. TCRdb redid the calling of the multiplex PCR reads with MiXCR, one entry per CDR3 protein. The sample consists of over 500,000 distinct CDR3 sequences, 22% of them appearing once. Sequencing was performed on peripheral blood. These receptor sequences come from a woman younger than 30 with stable Graves' hyperthyroidism. Some clones in this sample may be carry-over from other donors' samples.

This clonotype was seen ten or more times. This chain uses TRBV28 with TRBJ2-7, with D tentatively TRBD2 (6 bases). CDR1 MDHEN and CDR2 SYDVKM come from the germline V gene. Trimming removed 5 bases at V and 0 bases at J, with 14 bases between. The CDR3 consists of 15 residues. CDR3 sequence: CASSASSASSYEQYF. The CDR3 nucleotides are TGTGCCAGCAGTGCTTCTAGCGCCAGCTCCTACGAGCAGTACTTC.

V and J are TRBV11-1 and TRBJ1-1; D is unclear. Germline CDR1 and CDR2: SGHAT and FQDESV (reference sequence). CDR3 length equals 14 residues. V lost 8 bases, J lost 1 base, and 14 bases lay in between. The CDR3 sequence: CASGKSSRNTEAFF. The DNA for the CDR3 is TGTGCCAGCGGCAAGAGCAGCCGGAACACTGAAGCTTTCTTT.

The J gene is TRBJ1-2, the V gene TRBV12-3 or TRBV12-4, with D possibly matching TRBD1 (6 bases). This CDR3 is 17 amino acids long. The V end was cut by 4 bases, the J end by 4 bases, with 22 bases between. This chain's CDR3 is CASSSRPHGGRSYGYTF. CDR3 nucleotide sequence: TGTGCCAGCAGTTCCCGACCCCACGGGGGCCGAAGCTATGGCTACACCTTC.

This chain joins TRBV29-1 and TRBJ1-1; 9 bases map to TRBD1. V trimming: 7 bases; J trimming: 4 bases; junction bases outside the gene matches: 4. The CDR3 has 12 amino acids. Germline-derived CDR1 and CDR2 are SQVTM and ANQGSEA. The CDR3 coding sequence is TGCAGCGGGGGACAGGGCATCACTGAAGCTTTCTTT. This translates into CSGGQGITEAFF. The whole variable domain, filled in from reference TRBV29-1 and TRBJ1-1, reads SAVISQKPSRDICQRGTSLTIQCQVDSQVTMMFWYRQQPGQSLTLIATANQGSEATYESGFVIDKFPISRPNLTFSTLTVSNMSPEDSSIYLCSGGQGITEAFFGQGTRLTVV.

This clonotype was recorded many times. The CDR3: CASSLLTGTVFRANVLTF. The CDR3 bases are TGTGCCAGCAGCTTACTGACAGGAACAGTTTTCAGGGCCAACGTCCTGACTTTC. The rearrangement links TRBV5-4 to TRBJ2-6; tentatively, D is TRBD1 (6 bases). The germline V and J ends were trimmed by 2 bases and 5 bases, with 20 bases remaining between them. The CDR3 consists of 18 residues. The germline V gene encodes CDR1 SGHNT and CDR2 YYREEE (reference sequence).

This clonotype was seen a single time. The missing conserved phenylalanine or tryptophan at the end of this CDR3 makes a read error likely. The chain links TRBV6-1 to TRBJ1-5; D gene unclear. Germline V lookup: CDR1 MNHNS, CDR2 SASEGT. Deletions cut 4 bases from V and 7 bases from J, with 8 bases between. The CDR3 is 12 residues long. The CDR3 reads CASSALGQPQHL. CDR3 coding DNA: TGTGCCAGCAGTGCACTAGGGCAGCCCCAGCATTTG.

This clonotype was seen at least ten times. The chain joins TRBV3-1 to TRBJ1-6; D gene ambiguous. The germline gives CDR1 LGHDT, CDR2 YNNKEL (reference sequence). This CDR3 region has 13 residues. The V end lost 3 bases, the J end lost 7 bases, and 7 bases lay between the germline ends. This chain's CDR3 is CASSHQPNSPLHF. The CDR3, as DNA: TGTGCCAGCAGCCACCAACCGAATTCACCCCTCCACTTT.

Many counts were recorded for this clonotype. This chain connects TRBV6-1 to TRBJ1-1, with D possibly TRBD1 on 5 matching bases. Deletions cut 7 bases from V and 5 bases from J, with 14 bases between. The CDR3 length is 13 residues. In germline, CDR1 is MNHNS, CDR2 SASEGT. CDR3 loop: CASIRGEGTEAFF. The CDR3 DNA reads TGTGCCAGCATCCGAGGGGAGGGTACTGAAGCTTTCTTT.